This TCR beta chain was documented in a study of cytomegalovirus exposure and HLA in healthy donors. V shed 8 bases and J shed 1 base, with 15 bases lying between them. Germline V gene sequence: CDR1 MDHEN, CDR2 SYDVKM. The CDR3 totals 15 residues. General study points: The tendency of first-cohort TCR clusters to co-occur in the 110 or so validation repertoires emerged from a later analysis.

This clone showed up just a few times. The antigen remains unidentified. Clones were read by immunoSEQ multiplex PCR, and TCRdb kept only the in-frame ones, dropping some. The data show over 150,000 clones, 75% to 95% seen once. The sequenced material came from PBMCs. The sequence came from a woman aged 18 to 35 in good health and CMV-seropositive. This chain connects TRBV28 to TRBJ1-5; possible D gene TRBD1, 6 bases. This CDR3 is CASWRPQGSNQPQHF. The CDR3 DNA reads TGTGCCAGCTGGAGACCACAGGGAAGCAATCAGCCCCAGCATTTT.